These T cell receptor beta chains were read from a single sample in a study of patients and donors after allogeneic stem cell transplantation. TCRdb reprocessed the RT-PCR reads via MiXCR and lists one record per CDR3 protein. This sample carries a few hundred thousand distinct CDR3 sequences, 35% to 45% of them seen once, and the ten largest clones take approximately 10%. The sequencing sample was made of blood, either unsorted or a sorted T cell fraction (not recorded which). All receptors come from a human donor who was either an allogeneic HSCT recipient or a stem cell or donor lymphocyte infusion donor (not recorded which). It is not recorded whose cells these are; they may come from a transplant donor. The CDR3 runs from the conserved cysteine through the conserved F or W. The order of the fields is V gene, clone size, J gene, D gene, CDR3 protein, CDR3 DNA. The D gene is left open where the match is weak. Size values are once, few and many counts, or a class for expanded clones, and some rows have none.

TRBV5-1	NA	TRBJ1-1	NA	CASSLCPGTVYQGNTEAFF	TGCGCCAGCAGCTTGTGCCCAGGGACGGTTTACCAGGGAAACACTGAAGCTTTCTTT
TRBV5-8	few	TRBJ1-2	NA	CASSSGPRRNGYTF	TGTGCCAGCAGCAGTGGGCCCCGACGGAATGGCTACACCTTC
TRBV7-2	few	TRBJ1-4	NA	CASSLQAWNEKLFF	TGTGCCAGCAGCTTACAGGCTTGGAATGAAAAACTGTTTTTT
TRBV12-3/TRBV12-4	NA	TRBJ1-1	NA	CASSRKSFRGHSEAFF	TGTGCCAGCAGTCGGAAGAGTTTCCGGGGGCATTCTGAAGCTTTCTTT
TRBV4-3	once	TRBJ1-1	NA	CASSQDLRHYNTEAFF	TGCGCCAGCAGCCAAGATCTTAGGCATTACAACACTGAAGCTTTCTTT
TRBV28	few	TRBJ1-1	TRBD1	CASSHDRAPEAFF	TGTGCCAGCAGCCACGACAGGGCCCCTGAAGCTTTCTTT
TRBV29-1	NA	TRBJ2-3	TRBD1	CSAGQGSTDTQYF	TGCAGTGCCGGACAGGGGAGCACAGATACGCAGTATTTT
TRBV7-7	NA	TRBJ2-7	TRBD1	CASSLGTGHSYEQYF	TGTGCCAGCAGCTTAGGGACAGGCCACTCCTACGAGCAGTACTTC
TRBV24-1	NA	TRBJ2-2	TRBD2	CATSEAAGLSNTGELFF	TGTGCCACCAGTGAAGCAGCGGGATTGTCGAACACCGGGGAGCTGTTTTTT
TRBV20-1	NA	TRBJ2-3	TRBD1	CSGQGARADTQYF	TGCAGTGGCCAGGGGGCGCGGGCAGATACGCAGTATTTT
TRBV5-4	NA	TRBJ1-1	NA	CANSLDVEAEAFF	TGTGCCAACAGCTTGGACGTAGAGGCTGAAGCTTTCTTT
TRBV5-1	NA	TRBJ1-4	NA	CASSLEGYSREKLFF	TGCGCCAGCAGCTTGGAGGGGTACAGTAGAGAAAAACTGTTTTTT
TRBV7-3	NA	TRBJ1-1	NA	CASSPQGVASTEAFF	TGTGCCAGCAGCCCACAGGGAGTCGCGAGCACTGAAGCTTTCTTT
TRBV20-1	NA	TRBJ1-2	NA	CSARDLANYGYTF	TGCAGTGCTAGGGATCTGGCGAACTATGGCTACACCTTC
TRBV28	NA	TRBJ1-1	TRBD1	CASSLIQGATEAFF	TGTGCCAGCAGTTTAATACAGGGGGCGACTGAAGCTTTCTTT
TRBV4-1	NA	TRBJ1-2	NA	CASSPLGGLKGYGYTF	TGCGCCAGCAGCCCCCTGGGTGGGCTTAAGGGCTATGGCTACACCTTC
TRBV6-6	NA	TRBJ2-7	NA	CASRRYRDPGSSYEQYF	TGTGCCAGCAGACGCTACCGGGACCCCGGTTCCTCCTACGAGCAGTACTTC
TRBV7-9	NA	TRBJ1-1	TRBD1	CASSPPSPTGGGTEAFF	TGTGCCAGCAGCCCTCCTTCACCTACAGGGGGCGGCACTGAAGCTTTCTTT
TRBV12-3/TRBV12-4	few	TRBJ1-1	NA	CASRVRSGNTEAFF	TGTGCCAGCAGAGTCAGGTCGGGGAACACTGAAGCTTTCTTT
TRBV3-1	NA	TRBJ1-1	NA	CASSQGPGNPFF	TGTGCCAGCAGCCAAGGCCCAGGGAACCCTTTCTTT
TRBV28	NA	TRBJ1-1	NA	CASVPGGTGFEAFF	TGTGCCAGCGTACCCGGCGGGACTGGATTTGAAGCTTTCTTT
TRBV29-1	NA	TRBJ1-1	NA	CSVLEQINTEAFF	TGCAGCGTTTTAGAACAGATCAACACTGAAGCTTTCTTT
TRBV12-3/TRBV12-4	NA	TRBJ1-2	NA	CASSSVLGRVNYGYTF	TGTGCCAGCAGTTCAGTACTTGGCAGGGTGAACTATGGCTACACCTTC
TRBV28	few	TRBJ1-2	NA	CASRAMVAVGYGYTF	TGTGCCAGCAGGGCTATGGTGGCCGTGGGTTACGGCTACACCTTC
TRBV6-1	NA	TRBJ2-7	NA	CATEEGSYEQYF	TGTGCCACCGAGGAAGGTTCCTACGAGCAGTACTTC
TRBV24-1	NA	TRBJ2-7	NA	CATSDLKSEQYF	TGTGCCACCAGTGATTTGAAATCCGAGCAGTACTTC
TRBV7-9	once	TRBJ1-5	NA	CASSFGKANQPQHF	TGTGCCAGCAGCTTTGGGAAGGCCAATCAGCCCCAGCATTTT
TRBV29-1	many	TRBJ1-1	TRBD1	CSVYRGGTEAFF	TGCAGCGTTTACAGGGGGGGAACTGAAGCTTTCTTT
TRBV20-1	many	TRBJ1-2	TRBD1	CSARSSRGTNGYTF	TGCAGTGCTAGATCATCCAGGGGGACTAATGGCTACACCTTC
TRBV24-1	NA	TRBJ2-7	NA	CATSDHGGQDEQYF	TGTGCCACCAGTGATCACGGGGGGCAGGACGAGCAGTACTTC
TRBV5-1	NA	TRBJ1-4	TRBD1	CASSQGQTNEKLFF	TGCGCCAGCAGCCAGGGACAGACTAATGAAAAACTGTTTTTT
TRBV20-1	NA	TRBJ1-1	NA	CSAPRGLENTEAFF	TGCAGTGCTCCGAGGGGATTGGAGAACACTGAAGCTTTCTTT
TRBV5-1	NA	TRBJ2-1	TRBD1	CASSQGAAGNEQFF	TGCGCCAGCAGCCAGGGGGCGGCGGGCAATGAGCAGTTCTTC
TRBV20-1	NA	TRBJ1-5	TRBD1	CSASDRESQPQHF	TGCAGTGCTAGCGACAGGGAAAGTCAGCCCCAGCATTTT
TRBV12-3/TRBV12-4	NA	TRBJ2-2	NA	CASLPDGPGAGELFF	TGTGCCAGCCTTCCTGACGGGCCAGGGGCCGGGGAGCTGTTTTTT
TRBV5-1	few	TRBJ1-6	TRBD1	CASSLDRTGVSPLHF	TGCGCCAGCAGCCTGGATAGGACAGGAGTATCACCCCTCCACTTT
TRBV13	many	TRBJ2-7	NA	CASSLGDEQYF	TGTGCCAGCAGCTTGGGGGACGAGCAGTACTTC
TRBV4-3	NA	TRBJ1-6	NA	CASSQDRNNGSPLHF	TGCGCCAGCAGCCAAGATCGGAACAACGGTTCACCCCTCCACTTT
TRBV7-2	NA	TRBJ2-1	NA	CASSPERVRPYNEQFF	TGTGCCAGCAGCCCCGAGCGGGTCCGACCATACAATGAGCAGTTCTTC
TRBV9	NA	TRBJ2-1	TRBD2	CASSPTSGGHSYNEQFF	TGTGCCAGCAGCCCGACTAGCGGGGGGCATTCCTACAATGAGCAGTTCTTC
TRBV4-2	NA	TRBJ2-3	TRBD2	CASSQTSGGDDTQYF	TGTGCCAGCAGCCAAACTAGCGGGGGAGACGATACGCAGTATTTT
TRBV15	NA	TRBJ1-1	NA	CATSSDLNTEAFF	TGTGCCACCAGCAGCGATCTGAACACTGAAGCTTTCTTT
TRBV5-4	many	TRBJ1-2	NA	CASSLDPSYGYTF	TGTGCCAGCAGCCTTGACCCATCCTATGGCTACACCTTC
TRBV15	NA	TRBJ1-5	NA	CATSRDLGQPQHF	TGTGCCACCAGCAGAGATTTGGGACAGCCCCAGCATTTT
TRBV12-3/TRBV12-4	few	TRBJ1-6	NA	CASSLVRGGRLHF	TGTGCCAGCAGTTTAGTTCGGGGGGGTCGACTCCACTTT